The T cell receptor (beta chain) under discussion was sequenced for a study of CD8+ T cells in alopecia areata. General study findings and limits: Sequencing of scalp samples also captures resident alphabeta T cells of normal skin.

Turning to this clone: The antigen remains undetermined.

CDR3 length equals 12 residues. From germline, CDR1 is SEHNR and CDR2 FQNEAQ (reference sequence). Trimming took 1 base from V and 5 from J, leaving 5 bases between them. Treatment: oral pan-JAK inhibitor, 5-10 mg twice daily. Peripheral blood, together with lesional scalp punch biopsies, was collected from alopecia areata patients. Using a FACSAria, the CD4+ and CD8+ T cells were sorted from the PBMCs. Following RNA extraction, reverse transcription yielded cDNA that acted as the sequencing template. This table comes from immunoSEQ multiplex PCR, and its TCRdb copy is limited to in-frame clones, with some not included. The data contain 50,000 to 65,000 clones, under 60% of them seen just once; the ten biggest clones take up roughly 21%.

The sequence was collected from a human donor with alopecia areata. The rearrangement uses TRBV7-9 and TRBJ1-2; no definite D call. The sample in question was CD8+ T cells sorted from blood, obtained at approximately week 37, from a patient treated with tofacitinib. The CDR3 protein is CASSLGGYGYTF. In DNA form, the CDR3 reads TGTGCCAGCAGCTTAGGAGGGTATGGCTACACCTTC.